This T cell receptor beta chain stems from a study of cytomegalovirus exposure and HLA in healthy donors. Looking at the study overall: The study's early data release held around 85 million unique TCRs from HLA-typed donors. Study findings and constraints: Rare sequences made up most TCRs, while some public TCRs were found in many donors. In a later analysis, a missense DCLRE1C variant was linked to TCR beta V- and J-gene trimming. The study designated fewer than 200 TCR beta chains cytomegalovirus-associated.

About this clone itself: What it binds is unknown.

The PCR ran on 60 Vbeta and 13 Jbeta primers. Sequencing used immunoSEQ multiplex PCR; TCRdb keeps in-frame clones, though not all of them. The profile shows approximately 90,000 clones, roughly 80% of them singletons. The sequence was collected from a man in his forties in good health and CMV-seronegative. The sample comprised PBMCs.

CDR3 DNA: TGTGCCAGCAGCGTAGCCGGGGGTAGCACAGATACGCAGTATTTT. It is translated as CASSVAGGSTDTQYF. The chain is built from TRBV9 and TRBJ2-3; TRBD2 might be the D (6 bases). The CDR3 spans 15 residues. CDR1 and CDR2 from the germline V gene are SGDLS and YYNGEE. Trimming took off 0 bases at V and 0 bases at J, with 8 bases between the two ends.